Following are 18 T cell receptor beta chains from one sample sequenced in a study of blood T cell repertoires in COVID-19. Profiled with immunoSEQ multiplex PCR; TCRdb holds only in-frame clones, not every one. The sample carries about 100,000 clones, more than 75% recorded once. Sequenced sample: peripheral blood. Receptors were obtained from a man aged 50-60 years with acute or convalescent COVID-19.

This chain links TRBV5-1 with TRBJ2-1; 12 nucleotides align to TRBD2. V shed 5 bases and J 10 bases; nucleotides not matched to a gene: 10. This CDR3 region has 15 residues. Germline loops: CDR1 SGHRS, CDR2 YFSETQ. The DNA for the CDR3 is TGCGCCAGCAGGCTGGGACTAGCGGGCCCAGGGGAGCAGTTCTTC. Translated, it gives CASRLGLAGPGEQFF.

V gene TRBV30 combines with J gene TRBJ2-7, with D hard to call. The CDR3 is 14 amino acids. Per germline, CDR1 GTSNPN and CDR2 SVGIG (reference sequence). V was clipped by 0 bases and J by 2 bases, with 11 bases between them. The CDR3 is CAWSVPSETYEQYF. The DNA for the CDR3 is TGTGCCTGGAGTGTACCGAGCGAAACCTACGAGCAGTACTTC.

V usage is TRBV15 and J usage is TRBJ2-3; 7 bases are a match to TRBD1. CDR1 LNHNV and CDR2 YYDKDF come from the germline V gene (reference sequence). J lost 0 bases, V lost 0 bases, and 6 bases had no gene match. This CDR3 has 17 residues. The CDR3 region is CATSRDGDRASTDTQYF. CDR3 in DNA: TGTGCCACCAGCAGAGATGGCGACAGGGCTAGCACAGATACGCAGTATTTT.

The rearrangement links TRBV12-5 to TRBJ1-2; 8 bases map to TRBD1. CDR1 and CDR2 from the germline V gene are LGHNT and FRNRAP. The V gene end was trimmed by 7 bases and the J gene end by 6 bases; junction bases not matched to a gene: 4. The CDR3 loop spans 12 amino acids. The CDR3 is CASAEQGDGYTF. CDR3 in DNA: TGTGCTAGTGCGGAACAGGGGGATGGCTACACCTTC. Variable domain in full (rest from reference TRBV12-5 and TRBJ1-2): DARVTQTPRHKVTEMGQEVTMRCQPILGHNTVFWYRQTMMQGLELLAYFRNRAPLDDSGMPKDRFSAEMPDATLATLKIQPSEPRDSAVYFCASAEQGDGYTFGSGTRLTVV.

The chain couples TRBV10-3 to TRBJ1-1, with D perhaps TRBD1 (6 bases). This CDR3 is built from 13 residues. Germline V CDR1 and CDR2: ENHRY, SYGVKD. With 10 bases removed from V and 2 bases from J, the gap between germline ends came to 14 bases. The chain's CDR3 is CATGGGANTEAFF. Written as DNA, the CDR3 is TGTGCCACTGGCGGGGGCGCCAACACTGAAGCTTTCTTT.

The rearrangement uses TRBV5-4 and TRBJ2-7; TRBD2 agrees at 8 bases. After removal of 2 bases from V and 1 base from J, the junction contained 8 bases not matched to a gene. CDR3 length: 16 amino acids. CDR1 and CDR2 (germline): SGHNT, YYREEE (reference sequence). In DNA, the CDR3 is TGTGCCAGCAGCTTCCCGGGACTAGGGAATTCCTACGAGCAGTACTTC. This translates into CASSFPGLGNSYEQYF.

V is TRBV28 and J is TRBJ2-1; D is possibly TRBD1 (6 bases). Trimming shortened V by 3 bases and J by 8 bases, and 29 bases separated the two germline ends. Germline V gene lookup returns CDR1 MDHEN and CDR2 SYDVKM. This CDR3 region has 19 residues. CDR3 amino acids: CASSFGTRALRIGIYEQFF. CDR3 nucleotides: TGTGCCAGCAGTTTTGGGACACGCGCCCTCCGGATAGGGATCTATGAGCAGTTCTTC.

The chain recombines TRBV5-1 with TRBJ2-7; no definite D call. V lost 1 base and J 3 bases, leaving 11 bases between the germline ends. CDR1 SGHRS and CDR2 YFSETQ come from the germline V gene. The CDR3 sequence is 14 residues long. CDR3 loop: CASSLSEFDYEQYF. The CDR3, as DNA: TGCGCCAGCAGCTTGTCTGAGTTTGACTACGAGCAGTACTTC.

V usage is TRBV10-2 and J usage is TRBJ2-5; 11 nucleotides align to TRBD2. CDR1 is WSHSY and CDR2 is SAAADI in the germline V gene. The J segment lost 3 bases and the V segment lost 8 bases, leaving 14 bases of the junction unmatched. The CDR3 has 17 amino acids. CDR3 amino acids: CASAARLAGRYKETQYF. In nucleotides, the CDR3 is TGCGCCAGCGCCGCAAGACTAGCGGGACGCTACAAAGAGACCCAGTACTTC.

The table lists this clone with a count of one. The genes are TRBV15 and TRBJ2-3, with 9 positions matching TRBD2. Germline assignment: CDR1 LNHNV and CDR2 YYDKDF (reference sequence). After removal of 4 bases from V and 3 bases from J, the junction contained 5 bases not matched to a gene. The CDR3 has 15 amino acids. CDR3 loop: CATSNTLAGTDTQYF. The CDR3 DNA reads as TGTGCCACCAGCAACACCCTAGCGGGAACAGATACGCAGTATTTT.

This sequence joins TRBV25-1 and TRBJ2-1; D gene unclear. Germline CDR1 is MGHDK and CDR2 is SYGVNS. The CDR3 contains 14 residues. V lost 10 bases and J 5 bases, leaving 18 bases between the germline ends. CDR3 coding DNA: TGTGCCACCGAAACTCTAGGTAAAAACAATGAGCAGTTCTTC. Its protein is CATETLGKNNEQFF.

This chain links TRBV5-6 with TRBJ2-7; 8 nucleotides line up with TRBD2. CDR3 size: 15 residues. The junction had 6 bases not matched to a gene; V was cut back by 4 bases and J by 0 bases. The V gene's germline CDR1 is SGHDT and CDR2 YYEEEE. DNA of the CDR3: TGTGCCAGCAGCCAGACTAGCGCGAGCTCCTACGAGCAGTACTTC. This translates into CASSQTSASSYEQYF.

The genes are TRBV9 and TRBJ2-2, with 10 bases identical to TRBD2. The CDR3 has 16 residues. The germline CDR1 and CDR2 sequences are SGDLS and YYNGEE. Trimming cost V 2 bases and J 2 bases; bases outside gene matches: 3. In DNA form, the CDR3 reads TGTGCCAGCAGCGTTACTAGCGGGATTAACACCGGGGAGCTGTTTTTT. It translates to CASSVTSGINTGELFF.

This chain uses TRBV29-1 with TRBJ2-5; 8 bases align to TRBD1. The CDR3 is made up of 14 amino acids. Germline V CDR1 and CDR2: SQVTM, ANQGSEA. The junction had 9 bases not matched to a gene; V was cut back by 5 bases and J by 4 bases. CDR3 coding DNA: TGCAGCGTTAGGTGGACAGGGTATATAGAGACCCAGTACTTC. Translation: CSVRWTGYIETQYF.

This chain links TRBV28 with TRBJ2-7; 8 bases map to TRBD1. Germline V CDR1 and CDR2: MDHEN, SYDVKM. V gave up 6 bases and J gave up 7 bases; unmatched junction bases: 11. This CDR3 region has 14 residues. The CDR3 sequence: CASSGWTGPREQYF. Here the CDR3 DNA reads TGTGCCAGCAGCGGGTGGACAGGGCCGAGGGAGCAGTACTTC.

This chain joins TRBV5-4 and TRBJ2-5; 7 nucleotides agree with TRBD2. The V segment lost 1 base and the J segment 0 bases; nucleotides outside the gene matches: 3. Germline CDR1 SGHNT, CDR2 YYREEE (reference sequence). This CDR3 region has 15 residues. The CDR3 DNA follows: TGTGCCAGCAGCTTGTGGGGGGGGGACCAAGAGACCCAGTACTTC. This encodes CASSLWGGDQETQYF.

The genes are TRBV7-2 and TRBJ2-7; TRBD2 might be the D (5 bases). The V end lost 0 bases, the J end lost 1 base, and 7 bases lay between the germline ends. Germline V gene sequence: CDR1 SGHTA, CDR2 FQGNSA. The CDR3 loop spans 14 amino acids. This CDR3 is CASSLASESYEQYF. The DNA for the CDR3 is TGTGCCAGCAGCTTAGCTAGCGAGTCCTACGAGCAGTACTTC.

This clone was observed once. The chain recombines TRBV10-1 with TRBJ2-7; D is perhaps TRBD2 (5 bases). V was clipped by 0 bases and J by 2 bases, with 8 bases between them. Germline assignment: CDR1 WNHNN and CDR2 SYGVQD (reference sequence). The CDR3 has 14 residues. CDR3 sequence reads: CASSESGVPYEQYF. CDR3 nucleotide sequence: TGCGCCAGCAGTGAGTCCGGGGTTCCCTACGAGCAGTACTTC.